This entry lists 24 T cell receptor beta chains sequenced from one sample in a study of T-cell memory formation after mild COVID-19. TCRdb re-analysed the 5' RACE reads in MiXCR, keeping a single row per CDR3 protein. This table has around 320,000 distinct CDR3 sequences, around 30% appearing once. Sequencing was carried out using PBMCs or a T cell subset sorted from them (not recorded which). These receptors originate from an adult woman who had mild COVID-19 (a few samples of this study predate the infection). Cell type and time point are not known.

This clonotype occurred a few times. The chain uses TRBV7-8 and TRBJ2-1; no clear D. V lost 2 bases and J 1 base, leaving 21 bases between the germline ends. This CDR3 has 19 amino acids. Germline values: CDR1 SGHVS, CDR2 FQNEAQ. Here the CDR3 DNA reads TGTGCCAGCAGCTTAATACCGAGGCCGCCAGGTGGGTCCTACAATGAGCAGTTCTTC. This encodes CASSLIPRPPGGSYNEQFF.

V and J are TRBV19 and TRBJ2-3; no reliable D call. The CDR3 covers 16 residues. From germline, CDR1 is LNHDA and CDR2 SQIVND (reference sequence). Trimming removed 1 base from V and 4 bases from J, with 15 bases in between. CDR3 nucleotides: TGTGCCAGTAGTATAGGCGGCCCGGTCAACGCAGATACGCAGTATTTT. Protein product: CASSIGGPVNADTQYF.

The chain employs TRBV19 and TRBJ2-2; D gene uncertain. Deletions cut 1 base from V and 3 bases from J, with 9 bases between. The CDR3 sequence is 15 residues long. CDR1 and CDR2 (germline): LNHDA, SQIVND (reference sequence). The CDR3 protein is CASSIATVDTGELFF. CDR3 bases: TGTGCCAGTAGTATAGCGACGGTAGACACCGGGGAGCTGTTTTTT. The whole variable domain, filled in from reference TRBV19 and TRBJ2-2, reads DGGITQSPKYLFRKEGQNVTLSCEQNLNHDAMYWYRQDPGQGLRLIYYSQIVNDFQKGDIAEGYSVSREKKESFPLTVTSAQKNPTAFYLCASSIATVDTGELFFGEGSRLTVL.

The chain has TRBV10-3 and TRBJ1-2; 8 positions agree with TRBD1. This CDR3 has 15 residues. From germline, CDR1 is ENHRY and CDR2 SYGVKD. The V segment lost 0 bases and the J segment 5 bases; nucleotides outside the gene matches: 5. CDR3 residues: CAISESPGGNYGYTF. In DNA, the CDR3 is TGTGCCATCAGTGAGTCCCCAGGGGGCAATTATGGCTACACCTTC.

This rearrangement joins TRBV29-1 to TRBJ2-1; weak D call: TRBD2 (6 bases). This CDR3 contains 14 residues. Germline CDR1 and CDR2: SQVTM and ANQGSEA. Trimming took off 3 bases at V and 6 bases at J, with 15 bases between the two ends. The CDR3 nucleotides are TGCAGCGTTGATCGTAGCGGAGGGGTCAATGAGCAGTTCTTC. Its translation is CSVDRSGGVNEQFF.

The genes are TRBV5-6 and TRBJ1-5, with TRBD1 matching 7 bases. CDR3 size: 17 residues. The trim removed 2 bases at V and 2 bases at J, leaving 10 bases unmatched. Germline V gene lookup returns CDR1 SGHDT and CDR2 YYEEEE. The CDR3 protein is CASSLRTGTEGNQPQHF. The CDR3 nucleotides read TGTGCCAGCAGCTTACGCACCGGGACAGAGGGCAATCAGCCCCAGCATTTT. The full variable domain, its missing parts supplied by reference TRBV5-6 and TRBJ1-5, is DAGVTQSPTHLIKTRGQQVTLRCSPKSGHDTVSWYQQALGQGPQFIFQYYEEEERQRGNFPDRFSGHQFPNYSSELNVNALLLGDSALYLCASSLRTGTEGNQPQHFGDGTRLSIL.

This sequence joins TRBV5-1 and TRBJ2-7; either TRBD1 or TRBD2 may supply D (5 bases each). The CDR3 is made up of 16 amino acids. CDR1 is SGHRS, CDR2 YFSETQ, per germline. The ends were cut back, 3 bases at V and 0 bases at J, with 16 bases in the middle. The CDR3 loop is CASSWGLEVLSYEQYF. The CDR3 nucleotides are TGCGCCAGCAGCTGGGGGTTAGAGGTCCTCTCCTACGAGCAGTACTTC.

This chain connects TRBV9 to TRBJ1-2; D remains unclear. Germline CDR1 and CDR2: SGDLS and YYNGEE. CDR3 length: 13 amino acids. Trimming cost V 0 bases and J 0 bases, with 3 bases left between them. For the CDR3, the DNA is TGTGCCAGCAGCGTAGCCCCTAACTATGGCTACACCTTC. It is translated as CASSVAPNYGYTF. The whole variable domain, remainder taken from reference TRBV9 and TRBJ1-2, is DSGVTQTPKHLITATGQRVTLRCSPRSGDLSVYWYQQSLDQGLQFLIQYYNGEERAKGNILERFSAQQFPDLHSELNLSSLELGDSALYFCASSVAPNYGYTFGSGTRLTVV.

The genes are TRBV24-1 and TRBJ2-3, with a weak D call TRBD2 (5 bases). Trimming left V 3 bases short and J 8 bases short, with 11 bases between. The CDR3 is made up of 13 amino acids. The germline gives CDR1 KGHDR, CDR2 SFDVKD. The CDR3 sequence: CATSDPERSTQYF. CDR3 DNA: TGTGCCACCAGTGATCCCGAGCGGAGTACGCAGTATTTT.

This chain links TRBV12-3 or TRBV12-4 with TRBJ2-3; TRBD1 aligns across 9 bases. V lost 6 bases to trimming and J lost 3 bases; unmatched junction nucleotides: 10. The CDR3 totals 16 residues. CDR3 amino acids: CASSPGTGSGTDTQYF. CDR3 nucleotides: TGTGCCAGCAGCCCCGGGACAGGGTCGGGGACAGATACGCAGTATTTT.

This clonotype showed up just once. This chain uses TRBV20-1 with TRBJ1-5; 9 bases are shared with TRBD1. CDR3 length: 15 residues. V shed 3 bases and J 0 bases; nucleotides not matched to a gene: 3. The germline gives CDR1 DFQATT, CDR2 SNEGSKA (reference sequence). The DNA of the CDR3 is TGCAGTGCTAGGGGACAGGGCAATAGCAATCAGCCCCAGCATTTT. Its protein is CSARGQGNSNQPQHF.

There are a few counts of this clonotype. This sequence joins TRBV4-1 and TRBJ2-5; the match to TRBD2 covers 16 bases. The CDR3 spans 17 residues. CDR1 and CDR2 from the germline V gene are MGHRA and YSYEKL. V dropped 4 bases and J dropped 2; count of bases not matched to a gene: 4. The CDR3 coding sequence is TGCGCCAGCAGCCTGGGACTAGCGGGGGGGCCACAAGAGACCCAGTACTTC. It encodes CASSLGLAGGPQETQYF.

The rearrangement uses TRBV7-2 and TRBJ1-2; 8 positions agree with TRBD1. This CDR3 region has 14 residues. Germline-derived CDR1 and CDR2 are SGHTA and FQGNSA. V was clipped by 4 bases and J by 4 bases; unmatched bases: 5. The DNA for the CDR3 is TGTGCCAGCAGCTCAACAGGGGGTAGCTATGGCTACACCTTC. Amino acid sequence: CASSSTGGSYGYTF.

This rearrangement joins TRBV5-1 to TRBJ2-7; D unresolved. The CDR3 spans 13 residues. V lost 4 bases and J lost 3, with 11 bases in between. Germline assignment: CDR1 SGHRS and CDR2 YFSETQ. The CDR3 loop reads CASSHTVDYEQYF. CDR3 in DNA: TGCGCCAGCAGCCATACGGTGGACTACGAGCAGTACTTC.

The J gene is TRBJ2-1, the V gene TRBV6-4; D is undetermined. This CDR3 region has 16 residues. Trimming removed 4 bases at V and 1 base at J, with 14 bases between. The germline gives CDR1 MRHNA, CDR2 SNTAGT. The CDR3 bases are TGTGCCAGCAGTGTGGTAGGCGACGCTTCCTACAATGAGCAGTTCTTC. This translates into CASSVVGDASYNEQFF.

The chain joins TRBV7-2 to TRBJ2-7; 10 positions match TRBD2. The CDR3 has 15 residues. Germline-derived CDR1 and CDR2 are SGHTA and FQGNSA. The trim removed 4 bases at V and 5 bases at J, leaving 8 bases unmatched. The CDR3 loop reads CASSSPGLALNEQYF. Here the CDR3 DNA reads TGTGCCAGCAGCTCCCCGGGACTAGCGCTGAACGAGCAGTACTTC.

The gene calls are TRBV20-1 and TRBJ1-2, with D perhaps matching TRBD1 (5 bases). The CDR3 sequence is 16 residues long. Trimming cost V 3 bases and J 2 bases, with 19 bases left between them. CDR1 DFQATT and CDR2 SNEGSKA come from the germline V gene (reference sequence). CDR3: CSASRDHLSGNYGYTF. The CDR3 coding sequence is TGCAGTGCTAGCCGGGACCACCTCTCAGGCAACTATGGCTACACCTTC.

The rearrangement uses TRBV24-1 and TRBJ2-7; 9 bases fit TRBD2. With V trimmed by 4 bases and J by 4 bases, 28 bases remained unmatched. CDR1 KGHDR and CDR2 SFDVKD come from the germline V gene. This CDR3 has 22 amino acids. CDR3 nucleotides: TGTGCCACCAGTGACGGGAGTGGTCCGACCAGGGGGGGCTCTAGCGGGAAGTACGAGCAGTACTTC. It is translated as CATSDGSGPTRGGSSGKYEQYF.

This chain uses TRBV12-3 or TRBV12-4 with TRBJ2-3; 9 bases align to TRBD2. The CDR3 has 15 residues. V shed 3 bases, J shed 2 bases, and the junction held 3 bases outside the gene matches. CDR3 loop: CASSLPSGITDTQYF. The CDR3 DNA follows: TGTGCCAGCAGTTTGCCTAGCGGGATCACAGATACGCAGTATTTT.

J is TRBJ2-5 and V is TRBV11-2, with 7 bases identical to TRBD2. The CDR3 has 13 amino acids. Germline V CDR1 and CDR2: SGHAT, FQNNGV. Germline trimming cut 3 bases from V and 5 bases from J; bases unmatched to any gene: 3. Here the CDR3 DNA reads TGTGCCAGCAGCTTGGGGAGGGCGGAGACCCAGTACTTC. It encodes CASSLGRAETQYF. Based on the CDR3 plus reference TRBV11-2 and TRBJ2-5, the full variable domain is EAGVAQSPRYKIIEKRQSVAFWCNPISGHATLYWYQQILGQGPKLLIQFQNNGVVDDSQLPKDRFSAERLKGVDSTLKIQPAKLEDSAVYLCASSLGRAETQYFGPGTRLLVL.

This clonotype was detected a few times. The chain uses TRBV24-1 and TRBJ2-2; tentative D call: TRBD1 (6 bases). CDR1 KGHDR and CDR2 SFDVKD come from the germline V gene. The CDR3 covers 15 residues. The V gene lost 3 bases and the J gene lost 4 bases, with 11 bases spanning the gap. The CDR3 sequence: CATSDPRDITGELFF. DNA of the CDR3: TGTGCCACCAGTGATCCTCGGGACATCACCGGGGAGCTGTTTTTT.

This clonotype was observed a few times. The genes are TRBV5-1 and TRBJ2-1; D unresolved. Germline assignment: CDR1 SGHRS and CDR2 YFSETQ. The CDR3 is 14 amino acids. V lost 0 bases and J lost 6, with 10 bases in between. The CDR3 coding sequence is TGCGCCAGCAGCTTGGAAGGGTTCGGCAATGAGCAGTTCTTC. Its protein product is CASSLEGFGNEQFF. Together with reference TRBV5-1 and TRBJ2-1, the CDR3 gives the full variable domain: KAGVTQTPRYLIKTRGQQVTLSCSPISGHRSVSWYQQTPGQGLQFLFEYFSETQRNKGNFPGRFSGRQFSNSRSEMNVSTLELGDSALYLCASSLEGFGNEQFFGPGTRLTVL.

The table lists this clonotype with a few counts. V is TRBV2 and J is TRBJ2-7; D remains unclear. Trimming took off 2 bases at V and 0 bases at J, with 5 bases between the two ends. This CDR3 is 13 amino acids long. Germline V gene sequence: CDR1 SNHLY, CDR2 FYNNEI. CDR3 DNA: TGTGCCAGCAGTGAACGTTACTCCTACGAGCAGTACTTC. Amino acids: CASSERYSYEQYF. Full variable domain (missing parts from reference TRBV2 and TRBJ2-7): EPEVTQTPSHQVTQMGQEVILRCVPISNHLYFYWYRQILGQKVEFLVSFYNNEISEKSEIFDDQFSVERPDGSNFTLKIRSTKLEDSAMYFCASSERYSYEQYFGPGTRLTVT.

There are a few counts of this clonotype. V gene TRBV9 combines with J gene TRBJ2-7; D might be TRBD1 (5 bases). The germline V gene encodes CDR1 SGDLS and CDR2 YYNGEE. The V and J ends lost 0 bases and 4 bases respectively, with 11 bases between them. This CDR3 has 14 amino acids. CDR3 sequence: CASSVADSRYEQYF. The CDR3 coding sequence is TGTGCCAGCAGCGTAGCTGACAGCCGATACGAGCAGTACTTC. Variable domain in full (rest from reference TRBV9 and TRBJ2-7): DSGVTQTPKHLITATGQRVTLRCSPRSGDLSVYWYQQSLDQGLQFLIQYYNGEERAKGNILERFSAQQFPDLHSELNLSSLELGDSALYFCASSVADSRYEQYFGPGTRLTVT.